These 30 T cell receptor beta chains came from one sample sequenced in a study of CD8+CD57+ T cells in acquired aplastic anemia. The use of genomic DNA as template underpinned the TCR beta VDJ and CDR3 profiling. TCRdb processed the reads anew with MiXCR; each CDR3 protein has one entry. The sample yields over 150,000 distinct CDR3 sequences, roughly 63% seen once. For sequencing, patients were chosen who had shown expansion of CD8+CD57+ cells by flow cytometry. Sequencing was performed on sorted CD4+, CD8+, or CD8+CD57+ T cells (not recorded which) from PBMCs. Every receptor here comes from a human donor with aplastic anemia.

The chain carries TRBV7-3 and TRBJ2-2; 7 bases fit TRBD1. CDR3 length: 16 residues. V shed 2 bases and J 6 bases; nucleotides not matched to a gene: 9. CDR1 SGHTA and CDR2 FQGTGA come from the germline V gene. CDR3 bases: TGTGCCAGCAGCTTAGCGGACAGGCGTTTTGCCGGGGAGCTGTTTTTT. Protein sequence: CASSLADRRFAGELFF.

The sample holds one count of this clonotype. The rearrangement uses TRBV2 and TRBJ2-7; D may correspond to TRBD1 or TRBD2 (7 bases each). This CDR3 region has 14 residues. V dropped 6 bases and J dropped 4 bases, with 16 bases sitting between them. The germline V gene has CDR1 SNHLY and CDR2 FYNNEI. The CDR3 DNA sequence: TGTGCCAGCAGCCTCAGGGGGGGGGTTTACGAGCAGTACTTC. Protein product: CASSLRGGVYEQYF.

In its sample, this clonotype was seen once. The chain is built from TRBV29-1 and TRBJ1-1; D unclear. Germline CDR1 is SQVTM and CDR2 is ANQGSEA. V lost 7 bases to trimming and J lost 7 bases, with 16 bases between them. This CDR3 contains 12 residues. For the CDR3, the DNA is TGCAGCGGTGCCCGACCGGGGAATGAAGCTTTCTTT. Translating gives CSGARPGNEAFF.

The chain links TRBV7-3 to TRBJ2-3; D is ambiguous. This CDR3 has 14 amino acids. Trimming left V 3 bases short and J 1 base short, with 8 bases between. The germline CDR1 and CDR2 sequences are SGHTA and FQGTGA. The CDR3 sequence: CASSLRHRTDTQYF. In DNA form, the CDR3 reads TGTGCCAGCAGCTTGCGGCACCGCACAGATACGCAGTATTTT. Full variable domain (outside the CDR3, taken from reference TRBV7-3 and TRBJ2-3): GAGVSQTPSNKVTEKGKYVELRCDPISGHTALYWYRQSLGQGPEFLIYFQGTGAADDSGLPNDRFFAVRPEGSVSTLKIQRTERGDSAVYLCASSLRHRTDTQYFGPGTRLTVL.

This clonotype was found many times. This chain links TRBV6-2 or TRBV6-3 with TRBJ1-5; D is unclear. The CDR3 runs 13 residues. Germline V gene data show CDR1 as MNHEY and CDR2 as SVGEGT. V was clipped by 8 bases and J by 0 bases, with 8 bases between them. The CDR3 nucleotides read TGTGCCAGCTCTCAAGTTAGCAATCAGCCCCAGCATTTT. This translates into CASSQVSNQPQHF.

This clonotype was counted once. The V and J genes are TRBV19 and TRBJ2-7; maybe TRBD1 (6 bases). Trimming took off 5 bases at V and 2 bases at J, with 13 bases between the two ends. Per the germline V gene, CDR1 is LNHDA and CDR2 is SQIVND (reference sequence). The CDR3 length is 14 residues. The CDR3 DNA reads TGTGCCAGTAGTTCGCAGGGGTTTACCTACGAGCAGTACTTC. Amino acid sequence: CASSSQGFTYEQYF.

In this sample, this clonotype turned up many times. The gene calls are TRBV20-1 and TRBJ1-6; the D gene is possibly TRBD1 (5 bases). CDR1 is DFQATT and CDR2 is SNEGSKA in the germline V gene (reference sequence). CDR3 length: 15 residues. Deletions cut 4 bases from V and 6 bases from J, with 16 bases between. CDR3 sequence reads: CSAMLPGTSNSPLHF. The CDR3 DNA is TGCAGTGCTATGCTCCCCGGGACGAGTAATTCACCCCTCCACTTT.

The chain carries TRBV12-3 or TRBV12-4 and TRBJ1-2; TRBD1 aligns across 9 bases. Trimming took 1 base from V and 12 from J; bases not matched to a gene: 3. This CDR3 is 12 amino acids long. CDR3: CASSLGDRVDTF. For the CDR3, the DNA is TGTGCCAGCAGTTTAGGGGACAGGGTGGACACCTTC.

This clonotype has at least ten counts. The CDR3 bases are TGCAGTGCTTGGGACCGACTTTTGAACACTGAAGCTTTCTTT. This codes for CSAWDRLLNTEAFF. The chain couples TRBV20-1 to TRBJ1-1; maybe TRBD1 (5 bases). The length of the CDR3 is 14 residues. From germline, CDR1 is DFQATT and CDR2 SNEGSKA (reference sequence). V was cut by 5 bases and J by 0 bases, with 13 bases left in between.

The chain employs TRBV7-9 and TRBJ2-7; D may be TRBD2 (5 bases). Germline V gene lookup returns CDR1 SEHNR and CDR2 FQNEAQ (reference sequence). The CDR3 contains 12 residues. Trimming stripped 7 bases from V and 6 bases from J, with 13 bases between. The CDR3 nucleotides read TGTGCCAGCATCAGTCCTGAGGGCGAGCAGTACTTC. This sequence encodes CASISPEGEQYF.

V gene TRBV10-2 combines with J gene TRBJ2-3; TRBD1 matches at 7 bases. CDR1 WSHSY and CDR2 SAAADI come from the germline V gene. This CDR3 spans 15 amino acids. Trimming removed 6 bases from V and 2 bases from J; junction bases left unmatched: 8. The DNA of the CDR3 is TGCGCCAGCAGCGCAAGGACAGGCATCACAGATACGCAGTATTTT. Protein sequence: CASSARTGITDTQYF.

The rearrangement uses TRBV7-9 and TRBJ2-7, with 7 positions matching TRBD1. Germline CDR1 SEHNR, CDR2 FQNEAQ (reference sequence). The CDR3 is made up of 14 amino acids. The V and J ends lost 4 bases and 7 bases, in that order; junction bases with no gene match: 10. CDR3 nucleotides: TGTGCCAGCAGCTCCGGGACAGCAGCCTGGGAGCAGTACTTC. Amino acid sequence: CASSSGTAAWEQYF.

This clonotype was recorded at least ten times. The V and J genes are TRBV7-2 and TRBJ2-5; 7 bases match TRBD2. CDR1 SGHTA and CDR2 FQGNSA come from the germline V gene. Trimming at V came to 1 base and at J to 4 bases, leaving 6 bases not matched to a gene. The CDR3 contains 15 residues. CDR3 sequence: CASSLEIWGGETQYF. The DNA for the CDR3 is TGTGCCAGCAGCTTAGAGATCTGGGGGGGAGAGACCCAGTACTTC.

The V and J genes are TRBV9 and TRBJ2-5; no clear D gene. The germline V gene encodes CDR1 SGDLS and CDR2 YYNGEE. CDR3 length: 13 residues. The ends were cut back, 2 bases at V and 1 base at J, with 6 bases in the middle. The CDR3 DNA reads TGTGCCAGCAGCGTCGCCAGCCAAGAGACCCAGTACTTC. As protein: CASSVASQETQYF.

By share, this clonotype counts as large. The genes are TRBV7-8 and TRBJ2-2, with D possibly called TRBD1 or TRBD2 (6 bases each). V was cut by 1 base and J by 4 bases, with 13 bases left in between. CDR1 and CDR2 (germline): SGHVS, FQNEAQ. The CDR3 covers 16 residues. CDR3 coding DNA: TGTGCCAGCAGCTTAGAGGGGGGCCGGGGCACCGGGGAGCTGTTTTTT. Its protein is CASSLEGGRGTGELFF.

In its sample, this clonotype was seen many times. The chain is built from TRBV20-1 and TRBJ2-3; 10 bases map to TRBD2. CDR3 size: 15 residues. V lost 6 bases and J lost 1; bases outside the gene matches: 7. In germline, CDR1 is DFQATT, CDR2 SNEGSKA (reference sequence). CDR3 residues: CSAPVLAGGTDTQYF. The CDR3 coding sequence is TGCAGTGCCCCAGTTCTAGCGGGGGGCACAGATACGCAGTATTTT.

This clonotype was observed once. The chain has TRBV20-1 and TRBJ1-2, with D uncertain. Between the trimmed V and J ends, which lost 7 bases and 0 bases, there was a span of 9 bases. This CDR3 comprises 12 residues. CDR1 and CDR2 from the germline V gene are DFQATT and SNEGSKA (reference sequence). The CDR3 sequence is CSVQLANYGYTF. As DNA, the CDR3 is TGCAGTGTGCAGCTGGCTAACTATGGCTACACCTTC.

The V and J genes are TRBV19 and TRBJ1-1; D uncertain. CDR3 length equals 15 residues. Germline CDR1 is LNHDA and CDR2 is SQIVND (reference sequence). V lost 5 bases, J lost 4 bases, and 17 bases lay in between. The CDR3 DNA is TGTGCCAGTAGTCTCTGGGCCCGCGGATCCACTGAAGCTTTCTTT. This encodes CASSLWARGSTEAFF.

The gene calls are TRBV10-3 and TRBJ2-1, with 10 bases fitting TRBD2. Germline V lookup: CDR1 ENHRY, CDR2 SYGVKD. CDR3 length: 17 residues. V trimming: 10 bases; J trimming: 2 bases; junction bases outside the gene matches: 14. The CDR3 sequence is CASRVLGLAETYNEQFF. CDR3 sequence (DNA): TGTGCCAGCAGGGTACTCGGACTAGCGGAGACCTACAATGAGCAGTTCTTC.

The chain recombines TRBV13 with TRBJ1-1; D possibly corresponds to TRBD1 (5 bases). The CDR3 totals 14 residues. With 0 bases removed from V and 5 bases from J, the gap between germline ends came to 10 bases. The germline gives CDR1 PRHDT, CDR2 FYEKMQ (reference sequence). The CDR3 bases are TGTGCCAGCAGCTTAGGTATGGGGGGGACTGAAGCTTTCTTT. Amino acid sequence: CASSLGMGGTEAFF.

The chain links TRBV7-9 to TRBJ1-6; maybe TRBD1 (5 bases). From germline, CDR1 is SEHNR and CDR2 FQNEAQ (reference sequence). The CDR3 sequence is 15 residues long. The V end lost 4 bases, the J end lost 7 bases, and 14 bases lay between the germline ends. This CDR3 reads CASSSVGGMNSPLHF. CDR3 DNA sequence: TGTGCCAGCAGCTCGGTGGGGGGTATGAATTCACCCCTCCACTTT.

V gene TRBV20-1 combines with J gene TRBJ2-1; D is unclear. Germline CDR1 DFQATT, CDR2 SNEGSKA (reference sequence). Trimming stripped 3 bases from V and 8 bases from J, with 11 bases between. This CDR3 comprises 12 residues. The CDR3 coding sequence is TGCAGTGCTAGGGTCGGTCGGGATGAGCAGTTCTTC. Protein sequence: CSARVGRDEQFF.

J is TRBJ1-4 and V is TRBV29-1; D is unclear. The CDR3 extends over 10 amino acids. Germline V CDR1 and CDR2: SQVTM, ANQGSEA. Trimming stripped 4 bases from V and 6 bases from J, with 3 bases between. The CDR3 loop is CSVGDEKLFF. CDR3 bases: TGCAGCGTTGGAGATGAAAAACTGTTTTTT.

V is TRBV2 and J is TRBJ2-7; tentatively, D is TRBD1 (5 bases). CDR3 size: 19 residues. From germline, CDR1 is SNHLY and CDR2 FYNNEI. Trimming left V 6 bases short and J 7 bases short, with 34 bases between. CDR3 DNA sequence: TGTGCCAGCAGCCACATCGGCAGCGCGCCAAGGGGCAGGGTGTGGGAGCAGTACTTC. It is translated as CASSHIGSAPRGRVWEQYF.

This clonotype is a singleton in its sample. The CDR3 is CSGTPGSGTDTQYF. The CDR3 bases are TGCAGCGGAACACCGGGATCTGGCACAGATACGCAGTATTTT. The J gene is TRBJ2-3, the V gene TRBV29-1; perhaps TRBD2 as D (5 bases). CDR1 is SQVTM, CDR2 ANQGSEA, per germline. There are 14 residues in the CDR3. V gave up 7 bases and J gave up 1 base, with 15 bases separating them.

The chain carries TRBV7-3 and TRBJ1-6; maybe TRBD1 (5 bases). The CDR3 covers 16 residues. Germline CDR1 and CDR2: SGHTA and FQGTGA. The ends were cut back, 2 bases at V and 4 bases at J, with 12 bases in the middle. The CDR3 nucleotides read TGTGCCAGCAGCTTACTGGGACCGAAGTATAATTCACCCCTCCACTTT. Its protein is CASSLLGPKYNSPLHF.

The chain joins TRBV4-2 to TRBJ2-1; D remains unclear. CDR1 is LGHNA and CDR2 is YNFKEQ in the germline V gene. The length of the CDR3 is 13 residues. Trimming pared 4 bases from V and 8 bases from J, leaving 12 bases between. The CDR3, as DNA: TGTGCCAGCAGCCCCCTAAGGCAGGATGAGCAGTTCTTC. Amino acid sequence: CASSPLRQDEQFF.

The chain joins TRBV7-8 to TRBJ2-2; either TRBD1 or TRBD2 may fit D (5 bases each). Trimming cost V 6 bases and J 5 bases, with 13 bases left between them. The germline gives CDR1 SGHVS, CDR2 FQNEAQ. This CDR3 is built from 14 residues. CDR3 in DNA: TGTGCCAGCAGGCTACTCAGGGAGACCGGGGAGCTGTTTTTT. Protein product: CASRLLRETGELFF.

V and J are TRBV7-2 and TRBJ2-1; the match to TRBD2 covers 7 bases. The V gene's germline CDR1 is SGHTA and CDR2 FQGNSA. This CDR3 contains 20 residues. V shed 4 bases and J 10 bases; nucleotides not matched to a gene: 28. CDR3 coding DNA: TGTGCCAGCAGCTCCCAAGGGAGGGCCGTAGTAAGGCCCGAATCGAGAGAGCAGTTCTTC. Its protein product is CASSSQGRAVVRPESREQFF.

The chain uses TRBV2 and TRBJ2-7; unclear D gene. Per the germline V gene, CDR1 is SNHLY and CDR2 is FYNNEI. This CDR3 comprises 12 residues. Trimming took off 3 bases at V and 6 bases at J, with 9 bases between the two ends. CDR3 sequence (DNA): TGTGCCAGCAGTGATAAGGCCACCGAGCAGTACTTC. It specifies CASSDKATEQYF.